Detailed here is one T cell receptor beta chain. The data were taken from a study of blood T cell repertoires in COVID-19. The table came from immunoSEQ multiplex PCR; TCRdb's copy has only in-frame clones and leaves some out. This sample has about 120,000 clones, with roughly 84% found just once. V gave up 3 bases and J gave up 6 bases; unmatched junction bases: 6. Germline V gene lookup returns CDR1 LGHNA and CDR2 YSLEER. The CDR3 has 16 amino acids. The sample consisted of PBMCs or T cells enriched from blood (not recorded which). The chain links TRBV4-3 to TRBJ2-1; 12 bases map to TRBD2. This clonotype was obtained from a woman under 40 who had recovered from COVID-19. CDR3 protein: CASSHPGGLAGNEQFF. In nucleotides, the CDR3 is TGCGCCAGCAGCCACCCTGGGGGACTAGCGGGCAATGAGCAGTTCTTC.